This T cell receptor (beta chain) was observed in a study of blood T cell repertoires in COVID-19. On the study more broadly: The origin of the acute and convalescent COVID-19 samples was the United States, Italy and Spain.

This CDR3 is 13 amino acids long. Per the germline V gene, CDR1 is MGHRA and CDR2 is YSYEKL. With 5 bases removed from V and 8 bases from J, the gap between germline ends came to 12 bases. Sequenced by immunoSEQ multiplex PCR; TCRdb stores in-frame clones only, minus some. This sample has roughly 180,000 clones, with about 83% found just once. This rearrangement joins TRBV4-1 to TRBJ1-4; no clear D gene. The sample taken for sequencing was PBMCs or T cells enriched from blood (not recorded which). This clonotype was obtained from a woman aged 30 to 39 who had recovered from COVID-19. Written as DNA, the CDR3 is TGCGCCAGCAGCTCGCTGGGCCGGGAAAAACTGTTTTTT. Encoded protein: CASSSLGREKLFF.